This passage covers 28 T cell receptor beta chains from one sample sequenced in a study of long-term antiretroviral therapy in people with HIV. The libraries were made with immunoSEQ v3.0 at survey level. Clones were sequenced by immunoSEQ multiplex PCR, and TCRdb holds only the in-frame ones, with some missing. The repertoire consists of tens of thousands of clones, with 75% to 95% occurring once and the leading ten covering about 4.3%. The sample here was unsorted PBMCs, taken 5.2 years after starting antiretroviral therapy. These receptors all come from a woman in her 40s with HIV.

The chain couples TRBV10-3 to TRBJ1-1; TRBD1 matches 11 bases. This CDR3 spans 14 amino acids. Germline V gene lookup returns CDR1 ENHRY and CDR2 SYGVKD. J gave up 5 bases and V 7 bases, and 6 bases lay outside the gene matches. CDR3 DNA sequence: TGTGCCATCACTCAGGGACAGGGGGGAACTGAAGCTTTCTTT. Protein: CAITQGQGGTEAFF.

Only one count was recorded for this clone. This chain joins TRBV7-4 and TRBJ2-1; TRBD2 agrees at 9 bases. The CDR3 runs 20 residues. Trimming took 1 base from V and 8 from J; bases not matched to a gene: 21. Germline V gene data show CDR1 as SGHVT and CDR2 as SQSDAQ. The CDR3 region has the DNA TGTGCCAGCAGCTTAGAGTGGGGTAGGCTAGCGGGAAATGGGGGGGATGAGCAGTTCTTC. Amino acid sequence: CASSLEWGRLAGNGGDEQFF. Filled out from reference TRBV7-4 and TRBJ2-1, the complete variable domain reads GAGVSQSPRYKVAKRGRDVALRCDSISGHVTLYWYRQTLGQGSEVLTYSQSDAQRDKSGRPSGRFSAERPERSVSTLKIQRTEQGDSAVYLCASSLEWGRLAGNGGDEQFFGPGTRLTVL.

This clone was found once. The chain joins TRBV6-6 to TRBJ2-5; D is uncertain. CDR1 MNHNY and CDR2 SVGAGI come from the germline V gene (reference sequence). The CDR3 covers 14 residues. Trimming removed 5 bases from V and 9 bases from J, with 19 bases in between. CDR3: CASSPEGQYRSQYF. The CDR3 nucleotides read TGTGCCAGCAGTCCAGAAGGGCAGTATCGGTCCCAGTACTTC.

The chain is built from TRBV6-6 and TRBJ2-1, with TRBD2 as a possible D gene (5 bases). CDR3 length: 15 residues. The V end was cut by 7 bases, the J end by 2 bases, with 15 bases between. From germline, CDR1 is MNHNY and CDR2 SVGAGI (reference sequence). The CDR3 DNA reads as TGTGCCAGCAATTCGTCGAGGAGGCCCTACAATGAGCAGTTCTTC. It translates to CASNSSRRPYNEQFF.

This clone was seen once. This sequence joins TRBV2 and TRBJ2-1, with D perhaps matching TRBD1 or TRBD2 (5 bases each). The CDR3 covers 12 residues. Trimming left V 6 bases short and J 9 bases short, with 12 bases between. Per the germline V gene, CDR1 is SNHLY and CDR2 is FYNNEI. CDR3 sequence reads: CASRQGAGEQFF. The CDR3 DNA reads TGTGCCAGCAGGCAAGGGGCGGGTGAGCAGTTCTTC.

The V gene is TRBV5-1, the J gene TRBJ1-1; D may be TRBD1 (5 bases). Germline V gene lookup returns CDR1 SGHRS and CDR2 YFSETQ. CDR3 length equals 14 residues. V dropped 0 bases and J dropped 4 bases, with 10 bases sitting between them. CDR3 sequence (DNA): TGCGCCAGCAGCTTGGGGGGGAAACCCACTGAAGCTTTCTTT. Translating it yields CASSLGGKPTEAFF.

The CDR3 loop reads CASSINAGYEQYF. In DNA, the CDR3 is TGTGCCAGCAGTATCAACGCCGGATACGAGCAGTACTTC. The chain employs TRBV6-4 and TRBJ2-7, with D hard to call. Trimming cost V 5 bases and J 4 bases, with 12 bases left between them. Germline V gene lookup returns CDR1 MRHNA and CDR2 SNTAGT. The CDR3 length is 13 residues.

This rearrangement joins TRBV6-5 to TRBJ1-4; TRBD1 might be the D (5 bases). Per the germline V gene, CDR1 is MNHEY and CDR2 is SVGAGI. V dropped 1 base and J dropped 4 bases, with 10 bases sitting between them. CDR3 size: 15 residues. CDR3 coding DNA: TGTGCCAGCAGTTACTATGGGGGGAATAATGAAAAACTGTTTTTT. This translates into CASSYYGGNNEKLFF.

The genes are TRBV5-4 and TRBJ2-2, with TRBD1 as a possible D gene (5 bases). This CDR3 has 16 amino acids. V gave up 4 bases and J gave up 4 bases, with 17 bases separating them. From germline, CDR1 is SGHNT and CDR2 YYREEE (reference sequence). The DNA for the CDR3 is TGTGCCAGCAGCCGAGACAGAAGTGGAAGCACCGGGGAGCTGTTTTTT. It translates to CASSRDRSGSTGELFF.

The chain is built from TRBV6-1 and TRBJ2-3; no clear D. Trimming cost V 2 bases and J 5 bases, with 23 bases left between them. The CDR3 is 18 amino acids. CDR1 and CDR2 (germline): MNHNS, SASEGT. CDR3 protein: CASSETPSGSTAGDTQYF. For the CDR3, the DNA is TGTGCCAGCAGTGAAACCCCGAGTGGCAGTACAGCAGGAGATACGCAGTATTTT.

The rearrangement links TRBV29-1 to TRBJ2-7, with TRBD2 as a possible D gene (6 bases). V was pared by 6 bases and J by 4 bases, with 13 bases between. Per germline, CDR1 SQVTM and CDR2 ANQGSEA. This CDR3 has 12 amino acids. The CDR3 sequence is CSVPGGEYEQYF. As DNA, the CDR3 is TGCAGCGTCCCGGGCGGGGAATACGAGCAGTACTTC.

The chain couples TRBV19 to TRBJ1-5; D is unresolved. V dropped 7 bases and J dropped 2 bases, with 12 bases sitting between them. The CDR3 is 14 amino acids. Germline V gene sequence: CDR1 LNHDA, CDR2 SQIVND (reference sequence). In nucleotides, the CDR3 is TGTGCCAGTACGAAGGACGGGGGCAATCAGCCCCAGCATTTT. Amino acid sequence: CASTKDGGNQPQHF.

The chain links TRBV10-1 to TRBJ2-1; 11 bases match TRBD2. The CDR3 is 16 residues long. Germline assignment: CDR1 WNHNN and CDR2 SYGVQD (reference sequence). With 3 bases clipped from V and 3 bases from J, the junction kept 4 bases outside the gene matches. CDR3: CASSDPGTSGYNEQFF. In DNA form, the CDR3 reads TGCGCCAGCAGTGATCCCGGGACTAGCGGCTACAATGAGCAGTTCTTC.

The V call is TRBV2, the J call TRBJ1-3; 7 nucleotides match TRBD1. V shed 4 bases, J shed 0 bases, and the junction held 6 bases outside the gene matches. Germline-derived CDR1 and CDR2 are SNHLY and FYNNEI. CDR3 size: 16 residues. The CDR3 sequence is CASSAQTGNSGNTIYF. The CDR3 coding sequence is TGTGCCAGCAGTGCCCAGACAGGGAACTCTGGAAACACCATATATTTT.

V gene TRBV5-4 combines with J gene TRBJ2-6, with D unclear. CDR1 SGHNT and CDR2 YYREEE come from the germline V gene (reference sequence). The CDR3 covers 16 residues. V lost 4 bases, J lost 0 bases, and 11 bases lay in between. The CDR3 region is CASSPSRSSGANVLTF. The CDR3 bases are TGTGCCAGCAGCCCAAGCCGTTCCTCTGGGGCCAACGTCCTGACTTTC. Full variable domain (rest looked up from reference TRBV5-4 and TRBJ2-6): ETGVTQSPTHLIKTRGQQVTLRCSSQSGHNTVSWYQQALGQGPQFIFQYYREEENGRGNFPPRFSGLQFPNYSSELNVNALELDDSALYLCASSPSRSSGANVLTFGAGSRLTVL.

This chain joins TRBV10-3 and TRBJ1-1; D remains unclear. V lost 6 bases, J lost 2 bases, and 10 bases lay in between. This CDR3 region has 13 residues. Germline V gene data show CDR1 as ENHRY and CDR2 as SYGVKD. As DNA, the CDR3 is TGTGCCATCAGCCTCGCAGTCAACACTGAAGCTTTCTTT. Its protein is CAISLAVNTEAFF.

The chain employs TRBV30 and TRBJ1-6; D not certain. This CDR3 has 15 amino acids. V dropped 2 bases and J dropped 0 bases, with 8 bases sitting between them. CDR1 is GTSNPN and CDR2 is SVGIG in the germline V gene (reference sequence). CDR3 nucleotide sequence: TGTGCCTGGAGTTTGGGAGTCTCCTATAATTCACCCCTCCACTTT. Translation gives CAWSLGVSYNSPLHF.

The chain joins TRBV6-5 to TRBJ2-3, with 7 bases fitting TRBD1. There are 15 residues in the CDR3. Unmatched junction bases numbered 3, after V lost 1 base and J lost 2 bases. Germline V gene lookup returns CDR1 MNHEY and CDR2 SVGAGI. The CDR3 region is CASSYYGTDTDTQYF. The DNA for the CDR3 is TGTGCCAGCAGTTACTACGGGACAGACACAGATACGCAGTATTTT.

This sequence joins TRBV6-5 and TRBJ2-7; TRBD1 matches 7 bases. J lost 2 bases, V lost 2 bases, and 6 bases had no gene match. The CDR3 runs to 15 residues. Per the germline V gene, CDR1 is MNHEY and CDR2 is SVGAGI. The DNA of the CDR3 is TGTGCCAGCAGTTACGAGCGACAGGGACCCTACGAGCAGTACTTC. Its translation: CASSYERQGPYEQYF.

This clone was detected once. The chain is built from TRBV5-5 and TRBJ2-1; 10 positions agree with TRBD2. V was pared by 1 base and J by 4 bases, with 11 bases of the junction left unmatched. Germline assignment: CDR1 SGHKS and CDR2 YYEKEE (reference sequence). CDR3 length equals 18 residues. The DNA of the CDR3 is TGTGCCAGCAGCTTGTTCTCGGTAGCGGGGGGAGGGTACAATGAGCAGTTCTTC. As protein: CASSLFSVAGGGYNEQFF.

The chain employs TRBV2 and TRBJ2-5, with D unresolved. Germline V gene lookup returns CDR1 SNHLY and CDR2 FYNNEI. Trimming removed 7 bases at V and 4 bases at J, with 13 bases between. There are 13 residues in the CDR3. The CDR3 coding sequence is TGTGCCAGCAACCCCCGTGGTACAGAGACCCAGTACTTC. Translating gives CASNPRGTETQYF.

This sequence joins TRBV6-5 and TRBJ1-2; 8 nucleotides align to TRBD1. CDR1 MNHEY and CDR2 SVGAGI come from the germline V gene. V was pared by 2 bases and J by 8 bases, with 4 bases of the junction left unmatched. This CDR3 contains 13 residues. The CDR3 region is CASSYRTGLGYTF. CDR3 nucleotides: TGTGCCAGCAGTTACAGGACAGGGCTAGGCTACACCTTC.

The chain combines TRBV5-4 with TRBJ2-2; no clear D. Germline CDR1 reads SGHNT; CDR2 reads YYREEE (reference sequence). Between the trimmed V and J ends, which lost 2 bases and 0 bases, there was a span of 5 bases. This CDR3 spans 14 amino acids. The chain's CDR3 is CASSFSTNTGELFF. The CDR3, as DNA: TGTGCCAGCAGCTTTTCGACGAACACCGGGGAGCTGTTTTTT. Full variable domain (rest looked up from reference TRBV5-4 and TRBJ2-2): ETGVTQSPTHLIKTRGQQVTLRCSSQSGHNTVSWYQQALGQGPQFIFQYYREEENGRGNFPPRFSGLQFPNYSSELNVNALELDDSALYLCASSFSTNTGELFFGEGSRLTVL.

CDR3 bases: TGTGCCAGCAGCTGGGGGGGGGCGCCCCTCAATGAGCAGTTCTTC. Translation gives CASSWGGAPLNEQFF. This chain links TRBV5-4 with TRBJ2-1, with D possibly matching TRBD2 (7 bases). Trimming cost V 3 bases and J 6 bases, with 16 bases left between them. This CDR3 has 15 amino acids. CDR1 is SGHNT and CDR2 is YYREEE in the germline V gene (reference sequence).

The CDR3 DNA is TGTGCCAGGGAGAGGATCAGGGAGGTCTCGTTAAGCTACACCTTC. Amino acid sequence: CARERIREVSLSYTF. J is TRBJ1-2 and V is TRBV2, with D possibly TRBD1 on 5 matching bases. The CDR3 loop spans 15 amino acids. The ends were cut back, 9 bases at V and 9 bases at J, with 26 bases in the middle. Looked up from germline, CDR1 is SNHLY and CDR2 is FYNNEI.

The chain employs TRBV6-1 and TRBJ2-1; 11 bases line up with TRBD2. The CDR3 is 15 amino acids. The V segment lost 4 bases and the J segment 5 bases; nucleotides outside the gene matches: 4. Germline CDR1 reads MNHNS; CDR2 reads SASEGT. CDR3 bases: TGTGCCAGCAGTGCGAGACTAGCGGGAAACAATGAGCAGTTCTTC. This encodes CASSARLAGNNEQFF.

The chain uses TRBV15 and TRBJ1-5, with D possibly matching TRBD1 (5 bases). Germline assignment: CDR1 LNHNV and CDR2 YYDKDF (reference sequence). V dropped 8 bases and J dropped 7 bases, with 15 bases sitting between them. The CDR3 runs to 13 residues. CDR3 sequence (DNA): TGTGCCACCGCAAGTCAGGGAGGGCAGCCCCAGCATTTT. Translated, it gives CATASQGGQPQHF.

V gene TRBV30 combines with J gene TRBJ1-5; no clear D gene. The germline gives CDR1 GTSNPN, CDR2 SVGIG (reference sequence). The CDR3 runs 13 residues. V was pared by 3 bases and J by 1 base, with 7 bases between. In DNA form, the CDR3 reads TGTGCCTGGAGCCCGTTGAGCAATCAGCCCCAGCATTTT. This translates into CAWSPLSNQPQHF.